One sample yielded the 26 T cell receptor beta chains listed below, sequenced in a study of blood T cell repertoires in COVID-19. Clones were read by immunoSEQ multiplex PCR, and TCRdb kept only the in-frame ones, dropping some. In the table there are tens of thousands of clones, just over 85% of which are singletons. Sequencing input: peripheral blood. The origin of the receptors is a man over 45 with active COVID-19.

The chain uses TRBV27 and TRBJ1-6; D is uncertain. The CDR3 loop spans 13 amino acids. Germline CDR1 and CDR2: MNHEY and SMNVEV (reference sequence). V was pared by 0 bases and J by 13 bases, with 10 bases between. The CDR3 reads CASSLSTPGPLHF. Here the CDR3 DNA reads TGTGCCAGCAGTTTATCGACTCCCGGGCCCCTCCACTTT.

The CDR3 DNA reads as TGTGCCAGCAGTGGTTACAGGGGAAAGTGGAACACTGAAGCTTTCTTT. Residues: CASSGYRGKWNTEAFF. The chain recombines TRBV2 with TRBJ1-1; 7 bases agree with TRBD1. The CDR3 totals 16 residues. The junction had 9 bases not matched to a gene; V was cut back by 4 bases and J by 1 base. CDR1 and CDR2 from the germline V gene are SNHLY and FYNNEI. The variable domain in full, completed from reference TRBV2 and TRBJ1-1, reads EPEVTQTPSHQVTQMGQEVILRCVPISNHLYFYWYRQILGQKVEFLVSFYNNEISEKSEIFDDQFSVERPDGSNFTLKIRSTKLEDSAMYFCASSGYRGKWNTEAFFGQGTRLTVV.

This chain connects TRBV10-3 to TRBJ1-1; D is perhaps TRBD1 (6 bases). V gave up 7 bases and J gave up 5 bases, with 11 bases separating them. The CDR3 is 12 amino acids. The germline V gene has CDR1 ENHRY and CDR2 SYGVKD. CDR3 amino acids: CAIMGARTEAFF. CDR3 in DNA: TGTGCCATCATGGGGGCGCGGACTGAAGCTTTCTTT.

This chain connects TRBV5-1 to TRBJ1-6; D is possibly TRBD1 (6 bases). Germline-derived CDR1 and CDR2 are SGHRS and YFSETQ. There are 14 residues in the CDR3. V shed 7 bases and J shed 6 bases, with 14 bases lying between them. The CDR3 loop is CASLPARGNSPLHF. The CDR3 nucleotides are TGCGCCAGCCTGCCCGCCAGGGGTAATTCACCCCTCCACTTT.

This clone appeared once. CDR3 loop: CATSSYGQPGNTIYF. CDR3 DNA sequence: TGTGCCACCAGCAGTTACGGACAGCCTGGAAACACCATATATTTT. The chain has TRBV15 and TRBJ1-3, with TRBD1 as a possible D gene (6 bases). V lost 3 bases, J lost 2 bases, and 11 bases lay in between. CDR3 length: 15 residues. CDR1 and CDR2 from the germline V gene are LNHNV and YYDKDF (reference sequence).

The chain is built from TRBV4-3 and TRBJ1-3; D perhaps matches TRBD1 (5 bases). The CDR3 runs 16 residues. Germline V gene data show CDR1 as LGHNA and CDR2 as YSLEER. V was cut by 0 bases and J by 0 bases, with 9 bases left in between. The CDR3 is CASSQDRTGSGNTIYF. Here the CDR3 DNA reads TGCGCCAGCAGCCAAGATAGAACAGGCTCTGGAAACACCATATATTTT.

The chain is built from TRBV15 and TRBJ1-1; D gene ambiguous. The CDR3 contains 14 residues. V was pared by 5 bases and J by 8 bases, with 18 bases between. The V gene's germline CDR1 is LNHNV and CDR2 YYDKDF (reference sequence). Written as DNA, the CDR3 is TGTGCCACCAGCGGTGAGATCTCCGACATGGAAGCTTTCTTT. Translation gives CATSGEISDMEAFF.

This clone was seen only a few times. CDR3 DNA sequence: TGCGCCAGCAGCCAAGGCCCGGGACAGAATAGCAATCAGCCCCAGCATTTT. Protein: CASSQGPGQNSNQPQHF. The chain joins TRBV4-1 to TRBJ1-5; 7 positions agree with TRBD1. J was trimmed by 0 bases and V by 1 base; bases with no gene match: 6. Germline lookup yields CDR1 MGHRA and CDR2 YSYEKL. The CDR3 has 17 residues.

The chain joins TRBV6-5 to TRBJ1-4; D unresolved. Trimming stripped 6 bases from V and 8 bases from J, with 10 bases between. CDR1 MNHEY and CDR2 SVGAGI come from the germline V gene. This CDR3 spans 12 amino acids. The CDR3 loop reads CASRGVLEKLFF. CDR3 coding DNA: TGTGCCAGCAGGGGAGTTCTGGAAAAACTGTTTTTT.

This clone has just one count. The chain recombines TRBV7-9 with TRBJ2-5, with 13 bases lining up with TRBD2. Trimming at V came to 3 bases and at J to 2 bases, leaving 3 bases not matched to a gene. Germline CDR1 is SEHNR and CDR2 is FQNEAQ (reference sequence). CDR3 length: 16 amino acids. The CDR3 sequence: CASSFLLAGGQETQYF. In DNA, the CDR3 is TGTGCCAGCAGCTTTCTACTAGCGGGGGGGCAAGAGACCCAGTACTTC.

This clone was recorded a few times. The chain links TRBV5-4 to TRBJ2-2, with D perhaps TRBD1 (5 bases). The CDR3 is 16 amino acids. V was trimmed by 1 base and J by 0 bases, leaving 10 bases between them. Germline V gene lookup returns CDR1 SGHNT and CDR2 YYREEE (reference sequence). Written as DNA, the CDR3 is TGTGCCAGCAGCTTGAGACAGTATTCGAACACCGGGGAGCTGTTTTTT. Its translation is CASSLRQYSNTGELFF.

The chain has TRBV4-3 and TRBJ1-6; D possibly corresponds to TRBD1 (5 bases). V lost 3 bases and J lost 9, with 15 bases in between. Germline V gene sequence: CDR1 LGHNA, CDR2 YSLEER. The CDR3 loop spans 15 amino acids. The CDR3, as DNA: TGCGCCAGCAGCCAGATTTCCAGCGGGGGTTCACCCCTCCACTTT. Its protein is CASSQISSGGSPLHF.

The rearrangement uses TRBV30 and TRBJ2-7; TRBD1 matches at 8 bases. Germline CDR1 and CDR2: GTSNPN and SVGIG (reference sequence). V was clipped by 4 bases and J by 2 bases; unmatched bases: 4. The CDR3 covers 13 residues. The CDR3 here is CAWIRDRPYEQYF. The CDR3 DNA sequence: TGTGCCTGGATCCGGGACAGGCCCTACGAGCAGTACTTC.

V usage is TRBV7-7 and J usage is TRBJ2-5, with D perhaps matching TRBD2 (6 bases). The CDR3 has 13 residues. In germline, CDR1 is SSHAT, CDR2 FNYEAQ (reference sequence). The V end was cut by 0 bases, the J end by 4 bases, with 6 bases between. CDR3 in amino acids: CASSLAGGETQYF. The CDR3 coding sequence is TGTGCCAGCAGCTTAGCGGGGGGAGAGACCCAGTACTTC.

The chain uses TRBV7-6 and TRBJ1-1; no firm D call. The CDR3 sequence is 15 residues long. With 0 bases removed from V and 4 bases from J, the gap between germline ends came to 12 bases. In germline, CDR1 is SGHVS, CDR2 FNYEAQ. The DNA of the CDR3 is TGTGCCAGCAGCTTAGCGAGTGGTAGTGGCACTGAAGCTTTCTTT. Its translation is CASSLASGSGTEAFF.

The CDR3 DNA reads as TGTGCCAGCAGCGCCACAGGGACTGAAAAACTGTTTTTT. This encodes CASSATGTEKLFF. This chain connects TRBV9 to TRBJ1-4, with D tentatively TRBD1 (6 bases). Trimming stripped 3 bases from V and 7 bases from J, with 10 bases between. The CDR3 has 13 amino acids. In germline, CDR1 is SGDLS, CDR2 YYNGEE.

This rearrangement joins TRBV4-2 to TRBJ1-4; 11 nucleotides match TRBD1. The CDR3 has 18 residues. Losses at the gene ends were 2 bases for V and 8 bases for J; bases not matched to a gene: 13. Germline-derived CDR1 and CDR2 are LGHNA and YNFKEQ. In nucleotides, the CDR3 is TGTGCCAGCAGCCAAAACGGGGACAGGGGGGGAATTTGGGAAAAACTGTTTTTT. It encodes CASSQNGDRGGIWEKLFF.

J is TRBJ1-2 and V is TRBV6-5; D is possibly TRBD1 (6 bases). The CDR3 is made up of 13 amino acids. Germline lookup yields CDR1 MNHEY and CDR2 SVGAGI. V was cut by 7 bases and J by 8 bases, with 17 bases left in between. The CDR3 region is CASNPLGGAGYTF. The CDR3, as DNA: TGTGCCAGCAACCCCCTAGGGGGGGCGGGCTACACCTTC.

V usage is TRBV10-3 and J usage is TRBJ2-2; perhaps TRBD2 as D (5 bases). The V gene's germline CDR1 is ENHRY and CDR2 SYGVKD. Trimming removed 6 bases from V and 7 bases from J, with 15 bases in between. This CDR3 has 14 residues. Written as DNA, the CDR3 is TGTGCCATCAGCGACGGGGATCAGGACGGGGAGCTGTTTTTT. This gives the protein CAISDGDQDGELFF.

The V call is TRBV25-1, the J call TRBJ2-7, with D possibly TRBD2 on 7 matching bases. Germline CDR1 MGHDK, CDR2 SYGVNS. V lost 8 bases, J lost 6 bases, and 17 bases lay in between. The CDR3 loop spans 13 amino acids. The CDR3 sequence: CASRGADWGEQYF. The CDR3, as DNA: TGTGCCAGCCGGGGGGCAGACTGGGGCGAGCAGTACTTC.

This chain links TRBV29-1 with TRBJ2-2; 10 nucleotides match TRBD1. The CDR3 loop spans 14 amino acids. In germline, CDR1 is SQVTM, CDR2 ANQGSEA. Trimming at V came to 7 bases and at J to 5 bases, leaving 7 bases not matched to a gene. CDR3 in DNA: TGCAGCGCTCGGACAGGGGGTAGGACCGGGGAGCTGTTTTTT. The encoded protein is CSARTGGRTGELFF.

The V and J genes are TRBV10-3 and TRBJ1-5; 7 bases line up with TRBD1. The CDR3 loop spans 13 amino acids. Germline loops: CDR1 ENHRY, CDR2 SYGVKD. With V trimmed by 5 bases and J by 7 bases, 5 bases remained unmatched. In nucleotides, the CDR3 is TGTGCCATCAGTAGTACAGGGGACCAGCCCCAGCATTTT. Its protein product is CAISSTGDQPQHF.

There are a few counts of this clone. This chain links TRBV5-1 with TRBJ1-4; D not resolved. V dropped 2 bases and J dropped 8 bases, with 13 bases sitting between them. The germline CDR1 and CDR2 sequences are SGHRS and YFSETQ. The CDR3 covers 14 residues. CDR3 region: CASSFRRPEEKLFF. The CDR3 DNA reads TGCGCCAGCAGCTTTCGACGGCCGGAGGAAAAACTGTTTTTT.

This CDR3 is CASSSIRGLKLSGNTIYF. CDR3 nucleotide sequence: TGTGCCAGCAGCTCTATTCGAGGTCTGAAACTCTCTGGAAACACCATATATTTT. This chain connects TRBV11-2 to TRBJ1-3, with D unresolved. Trimming stripped 4 bases from V and 0 bases from J, with 19 bases between. This CDR3 has 18 amino acids. CDR1 is SGHAT, CDR2 FQNNGV, per germline.

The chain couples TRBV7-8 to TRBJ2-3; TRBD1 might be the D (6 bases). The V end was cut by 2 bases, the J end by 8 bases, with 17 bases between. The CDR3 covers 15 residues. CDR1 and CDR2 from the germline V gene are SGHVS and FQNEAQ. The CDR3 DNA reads TGTGCCAGCAGCTTAAGGGCGTGGGGACAAGGTACGCAGTATTTT. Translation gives CASSLRAWGQGTQYF.

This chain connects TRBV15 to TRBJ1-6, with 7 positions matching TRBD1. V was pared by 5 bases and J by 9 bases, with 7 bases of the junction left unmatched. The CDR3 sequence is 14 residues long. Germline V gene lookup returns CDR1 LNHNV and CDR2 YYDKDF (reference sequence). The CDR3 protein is CATSYRQGGSPLHF. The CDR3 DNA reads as TGTGCCACCAGCTACCGACAGGGAGGTTCACCCCTCCACTTT.